This TCR beta chain is drawn from a study of shared clonotypes between healthy human individuals. The wider study: Per donor, three plates held CD4 naive cells, three held CD4 memory, two held CD8 naive and one held CD8 memory.

This clone has only one observation. A far larger clone is just one base off, so this is likely a read error. Using immunoSEQ multiplex PCR, the repertoire was profiled, and TCRdb retains in-frame clones only, with some absent. The data show over a million clones, with around 97% seen just once and approximately 1.2% held by the top ten. Free of recent acute infections or vaccinations, the donors were healthy HIV-negative adults. The sequence came from a man aged 25 to 40 in good health. The sequencing input was naive CD4+ T cells sorted from blood. The subset was: CD45RA+ positively selected.

CDR3 bases: TGTGCCAGCAGTGGACAGGGGAACTATGGCTACACCTTC. It yields the protein CASSGQGNYGYTF. The chain combines TRBV6-1 with TRBJ1-2; 8 bases fit TRBD1. Trimming at V came to 4 bases and at J to 2 bases, leaving 0 bases not matched to a gene. CDR3 size: 13 residues. Germline V gene data show CDR1 as MNHNS and CDR2 as SASEGT.